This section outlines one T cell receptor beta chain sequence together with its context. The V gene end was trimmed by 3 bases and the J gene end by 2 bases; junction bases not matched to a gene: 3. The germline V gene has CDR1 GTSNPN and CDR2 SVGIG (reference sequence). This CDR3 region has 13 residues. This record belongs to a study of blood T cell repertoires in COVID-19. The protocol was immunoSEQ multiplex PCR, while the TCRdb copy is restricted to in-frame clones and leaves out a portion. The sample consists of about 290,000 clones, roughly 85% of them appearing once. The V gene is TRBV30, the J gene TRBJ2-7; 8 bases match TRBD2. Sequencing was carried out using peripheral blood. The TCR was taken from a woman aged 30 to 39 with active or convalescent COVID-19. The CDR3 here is CAWRKLAAYEQYF. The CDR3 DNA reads TGTGCCTGGAGAAAACTAGCGGCCTACGAGCAGTACTTC.